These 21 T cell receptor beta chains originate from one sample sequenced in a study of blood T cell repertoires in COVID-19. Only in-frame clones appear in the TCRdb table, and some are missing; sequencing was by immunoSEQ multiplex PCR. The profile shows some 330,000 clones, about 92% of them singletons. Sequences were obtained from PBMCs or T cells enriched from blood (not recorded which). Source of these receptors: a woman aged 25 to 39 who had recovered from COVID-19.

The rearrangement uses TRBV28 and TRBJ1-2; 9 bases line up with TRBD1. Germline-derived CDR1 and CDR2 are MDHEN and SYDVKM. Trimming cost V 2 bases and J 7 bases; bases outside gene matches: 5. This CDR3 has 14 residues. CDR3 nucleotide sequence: TGTGCCAGCAGTTTAACCACAGGGGGCTCTGGCTACACCTTC. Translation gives CASSLTTGGSGYTF.

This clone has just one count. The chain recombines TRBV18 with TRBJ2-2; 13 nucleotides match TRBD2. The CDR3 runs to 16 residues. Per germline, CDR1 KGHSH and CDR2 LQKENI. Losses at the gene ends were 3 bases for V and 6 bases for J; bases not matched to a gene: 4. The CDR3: CASSPMGLAGPGELFF. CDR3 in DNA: TGTGCCAGCTCACCGATGGGACTAGCGGGGCCCGGGGAGCTGTTTTTT.

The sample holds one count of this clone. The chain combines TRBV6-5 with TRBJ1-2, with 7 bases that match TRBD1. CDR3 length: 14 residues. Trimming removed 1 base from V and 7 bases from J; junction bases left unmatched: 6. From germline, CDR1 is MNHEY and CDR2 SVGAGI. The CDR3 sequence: CASSYFRQGGGYTF. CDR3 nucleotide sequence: TGTGCCAGCAGTTACTTTAGGCAGGGGGGTGGCTACACCTTC.

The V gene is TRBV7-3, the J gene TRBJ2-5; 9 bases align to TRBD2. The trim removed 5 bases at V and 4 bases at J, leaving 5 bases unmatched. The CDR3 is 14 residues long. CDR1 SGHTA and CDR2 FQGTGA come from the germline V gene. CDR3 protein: CASSLSTSGETQYF. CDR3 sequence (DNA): TGTGCCAGCAGCCTGTCGACTAGCGGAGAGACCCAGTACTTC.

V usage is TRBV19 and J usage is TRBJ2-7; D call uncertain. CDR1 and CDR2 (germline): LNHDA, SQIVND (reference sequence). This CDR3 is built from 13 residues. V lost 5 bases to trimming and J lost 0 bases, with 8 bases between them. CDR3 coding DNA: TGTGCCAGTAGTCCACAGAGCTCCTACGAGCAGTACTTC. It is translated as CASSPQSSYEQYF.

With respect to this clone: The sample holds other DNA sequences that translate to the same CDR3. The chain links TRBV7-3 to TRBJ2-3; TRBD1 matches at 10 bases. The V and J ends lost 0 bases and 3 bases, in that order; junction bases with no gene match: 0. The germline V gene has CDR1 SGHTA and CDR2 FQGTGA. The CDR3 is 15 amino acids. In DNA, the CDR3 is TGTGCCAGCAGCTTAACGGGACAGGGGACAGATACGCAGTATTTT. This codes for CASSLTGQGTDTQYF.

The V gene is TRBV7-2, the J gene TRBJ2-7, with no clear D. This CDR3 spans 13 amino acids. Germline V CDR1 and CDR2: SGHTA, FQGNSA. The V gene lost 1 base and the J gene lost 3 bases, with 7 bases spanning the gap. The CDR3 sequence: CASSLDDNYEQYF. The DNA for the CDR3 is TGTGCCAGCAGCTTAGATGACAACTACGAGCAGTACTTC.

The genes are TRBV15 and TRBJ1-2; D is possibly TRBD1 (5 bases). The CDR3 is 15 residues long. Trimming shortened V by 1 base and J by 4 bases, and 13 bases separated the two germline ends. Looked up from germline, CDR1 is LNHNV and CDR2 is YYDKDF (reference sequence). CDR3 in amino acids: CATSRGGDRAYGYTF. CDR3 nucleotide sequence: TGTGCCACCAGCAGAGGGGGGGATCGGGCCTATGGCTACACCTTC.

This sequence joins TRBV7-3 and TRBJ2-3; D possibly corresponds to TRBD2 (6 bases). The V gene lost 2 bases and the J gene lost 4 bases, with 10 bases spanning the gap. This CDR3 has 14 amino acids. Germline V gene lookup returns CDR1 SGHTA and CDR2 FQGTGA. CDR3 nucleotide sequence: TGTGCCAGCAGCTTACGGGACTTCCCAGATACGCAGTATTTT. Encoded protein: CASSLRDFPDTQYF. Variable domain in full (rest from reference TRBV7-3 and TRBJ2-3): GAGVSQTPSNKVTEKGKYVELRCDPISGHTALYWYRQSLGQGPEFLIYFQGTGAADDSGLPNDRFFAVRPEGSVSTLKIQRTERGDSAVYLCASSLRDFPDTQYFGPGTRLTVL.

CDR3 sequence: CATSSGFYEQYF. The CDR3 bases are TGTGCCACCTCGTCAGGGTTCTACGAGCAGTACTTC. This sequence joins TRBV15 and TRBJ2-7, with D possibly TRBD1 on 5 matching bases. This CDR3 spans 12 amino acids. Trimming stripped 8 bases from V and 3 bases from J, with 11 bases between. Germline values: CDR1 LNHNV, CDR2 YYDKDF (reference sequence).

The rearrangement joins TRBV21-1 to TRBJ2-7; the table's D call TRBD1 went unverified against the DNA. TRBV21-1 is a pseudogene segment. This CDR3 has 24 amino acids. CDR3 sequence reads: CASSNHKDRFDGGVARGPNYEQYF. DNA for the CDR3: TGTGCCAGCAGCAACCACAAGGACAGGTTCGATGGCGGGGTGGCTCGGGGCCCGAACTACGAGCAGTACTTC.

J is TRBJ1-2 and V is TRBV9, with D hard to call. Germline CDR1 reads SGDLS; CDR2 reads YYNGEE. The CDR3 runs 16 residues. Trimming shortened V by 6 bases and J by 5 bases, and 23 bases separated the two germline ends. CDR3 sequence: CASTTAGRDEIYGYTF. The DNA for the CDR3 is TGTGCCAGCACTACCGCCGGGAGGGATGAAATTTATGGCTACACCTTC.

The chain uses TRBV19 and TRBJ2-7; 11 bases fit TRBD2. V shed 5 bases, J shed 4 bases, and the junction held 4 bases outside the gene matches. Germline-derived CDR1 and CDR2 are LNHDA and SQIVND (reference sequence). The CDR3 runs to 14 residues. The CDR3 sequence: CASSVGTSGYEQYF. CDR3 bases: TGTGCCAGTAGTGTCGGGACTAGCGGATACGAGCAGTACTTC. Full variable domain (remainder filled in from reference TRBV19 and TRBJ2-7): DGGITQSPKYLFRKEGQNVTLSCEQNLNHDAMYWYRQDPGQGLRLIYYSQIVNDFQKGDIAEGYSVSREKKESFPLTVTSAQKNPTAFYLCASSVGTSGYEQYFGPGTRLTVT.

The DNA of the CDR3 is TGTGCCATTCGAGGACAGGGGGCGCAGGACACTGAAGCTTTCTTT. It codes for CAIRGQGAQDTEAFF. This chain uses TRBV19 with TRBJ1-1; 11 bases match TRBD1. The CDR3 has 15 residues. CDR1 is LNHDA, CDR2 SQIVND, per germline (reference sequence). V gave up 10 bases and J gave up 3 bases; unmatched junction bases: 10.

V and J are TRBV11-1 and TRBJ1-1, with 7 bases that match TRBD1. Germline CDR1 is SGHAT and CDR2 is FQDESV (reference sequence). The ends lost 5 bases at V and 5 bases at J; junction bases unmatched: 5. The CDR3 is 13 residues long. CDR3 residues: CASSRDRQTEAFF. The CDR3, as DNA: TGTGCCAGCAGCCGGGACAGACAGACTGAAGCTTTCTTT. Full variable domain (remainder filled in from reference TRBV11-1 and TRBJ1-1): EAEVAQSPRYKITEKSQAVAFWCDPISGHATLYWYRQILGQGPELLVQFQDESVVDDSQLPKDRFSAERLKGVDSTLKIQPAELGDSAMYLCASSRDRQTEAFFGQGTRLTVV.

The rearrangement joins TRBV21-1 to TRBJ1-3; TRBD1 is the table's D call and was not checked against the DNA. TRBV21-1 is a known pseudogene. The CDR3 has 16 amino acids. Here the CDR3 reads CASSKDGTDSGNTIYF. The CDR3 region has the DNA TGTGCCAGCAGCAAAGATGGGACAGACTCTGGAAACACCATATATTTT.

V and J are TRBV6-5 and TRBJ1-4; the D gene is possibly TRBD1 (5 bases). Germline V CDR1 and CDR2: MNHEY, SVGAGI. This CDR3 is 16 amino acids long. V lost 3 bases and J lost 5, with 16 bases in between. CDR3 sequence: CASSYGSGQGNEKLFF. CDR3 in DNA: TGTGCCAGCAGTTATGGCTCCGGGCAGGGAAATGAAAAACTGTTTTTT.

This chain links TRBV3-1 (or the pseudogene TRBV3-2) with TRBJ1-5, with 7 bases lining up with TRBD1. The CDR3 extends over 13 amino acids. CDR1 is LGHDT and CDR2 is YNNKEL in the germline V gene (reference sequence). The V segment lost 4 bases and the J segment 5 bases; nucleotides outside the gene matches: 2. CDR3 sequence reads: CASSRQGHQPQHF. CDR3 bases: TGTGCCAGCAGCCGACAGGGTCATCAGCCCCAGCATTTT.

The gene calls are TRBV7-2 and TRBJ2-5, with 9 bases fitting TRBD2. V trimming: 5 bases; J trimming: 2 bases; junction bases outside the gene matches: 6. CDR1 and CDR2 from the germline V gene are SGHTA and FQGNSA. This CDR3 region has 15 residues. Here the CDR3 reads CASSRAGGAQETQYF. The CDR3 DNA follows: TGTGCCAGCAGCCGGGCGGGGGGGGCACAAGAGACCCAGTACTTC.

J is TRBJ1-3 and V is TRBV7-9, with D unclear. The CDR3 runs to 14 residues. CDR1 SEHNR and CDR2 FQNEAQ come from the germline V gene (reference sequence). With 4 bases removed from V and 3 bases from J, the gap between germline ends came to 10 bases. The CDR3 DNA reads TGTGCCAGCAGCTCCTCGGGTCGTGGAAACACCATATATTTT. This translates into CASSSSGRGNTIYF. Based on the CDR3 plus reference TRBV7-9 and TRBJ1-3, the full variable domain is DTGVSQNPRHKITKRGQNVTFRCDPISEHNRLYWYRQTLGQGPEFLTYFQNEAQLEKSRLLSDRFSAERPKGSFSTLEIQRTEQGDSAMYLCASSSSGRGNTIYFGEGSWLTVV.

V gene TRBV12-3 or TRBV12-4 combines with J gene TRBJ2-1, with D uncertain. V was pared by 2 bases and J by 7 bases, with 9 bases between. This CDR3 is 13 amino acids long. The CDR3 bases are TGTGCCAGCAGTTTACCCTCTAGGAATGAGCAGTTCTTC. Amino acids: CASSLPSRNEQFF.